This T cell receptor (beta chain) comes out of a study of cytomegalovirus exposure and HLA in healthy donors. Germline V CDR1 and CDR2: SGHAT, FQNNGV. The CDR3 contains 16 residues. The junction had 10 bases not matched to a gene; V was cut back by 4 bases and J by 7 bases. Concerning this clone: The antigen is undetermined.

The donors were members of the validation cohort, which comprised 120 subjects and was separate from the first cohort of around 700 subjects. Method: immunoSEQ multiplex PCR; TCRdb's copy keeps in-frame clones and lacks some. The sample lists some 84,000 clones, under 95% occurring once. Study-level results: One later analysis, an examination of the 120 validation repertoires, found that first-cohort TCR clusters tended to co-occur in them. The study labeled more than 150 TCR beta chains cytomegalovirus-associated.

Sample: PBMCs. The gene calls are TRBV11-2 and TRBJ2-1; 10 bases map to TRBD2. The sequence was collected from a man aged 25-45 years in good health and CMV-seronegative. The CDR3 protein is CASSWRSGRAWNEQFF. Written as DNA, the CDR3 is TGTGCCAGCAGCTGGCGGAGCGGGAGGGCCTGGAATGAGCAGTTCTTC.